These 31 T cell receptor beta chains were sequenced from one sample in a study of T cell repertoires in cytomegalovirus infection. Their recognized antigens are unknown. MiXCR, run by TCRdb on the reads, gives a single entry per CDR3 protein. The sample records roughly 49,000 distinct CDR3 sequences, approximately 22% being singletons. The sequenced sample consisted of PBMCs, sequenced either directly or after in vitro stimulation (not recorded which). These receptors all come from a human donor in good health (CMV status not recorded). Some clones in this sample may be carry-over from other donors' samples.

Many counts were recorded for this clonotype. The chain is built from TRBV11-2 and TRBJ2-7; D unclear. This CDR3 is built from 15 residues. Germline values: CDR1 SGHAT, CDR2 FQNNGV. The V gene lost 1 base and the J gene lost 3 bases, with 13 bases spanning the gap. In nucleotides, the CDR3 is TGTGCCAGCAGCTTAGCATTCGGACCGCGCTACGAGCAGTACTTC. Its translation is CASSLAFGPRYEQYF.

This clonotype has a handful of counts. The chain uses TRBV5-8 and TRBJ2-3; maybe TRBD1 (6 bases). Trimming took off 2 bases at V and 4 bases at J, with 14 bases between the two ends. Germline lookup yields CDR1 SGHTS and CDR2 YDEGEE. The CDR3 contains 15 residues. CDR3 DNA: TGTGCCAGCAGCTTCCTACTAGGGGGAGCAGATACGCAGTATTTT. This encodes CASSFLLGGADTQYF. The whole variable domain, remainder taken from reference TRBV5-8 and TRBJ2-3, is EAGVTQSPTHLIKTRGQQATLRCSPISGHTSVYWYQQALGLGLQFLLWYDEGEERNRGNFPPRFSGRQFPNYSSELNVNALELEDSALYLCASSFLLGGADTQYFGPGTRLTVL.

The rearrangement links TRBV2 to TRBJ1-1, with D perhaps TRBD1 (5 bases). This CDR3 has 13 amino acids. Per germline, CDR1 SNHLY and CDR2 FYNNEI. V lost 8 bases to trimming and J lost 5 bases, with 15 bases between them. CDR3 amino acids: CASRGELGTEAFF. The CDR3 DNA reads TGTGCCAGCCGAGGGGAGTTGGGAACTGAAGCTTTCTTT.

In its sample, this clonotype was seen a few times. The chain recombines TRBV20-1 with TRBJ2-1, with 7 positions matching TRBD1. Per germline, CDR1 DFQATT and CDR2 SNEGSKA (reference sequence). V lost 7 bases and J lost 6; bases outside the gene matches: 18. This CDR3 is 16 amino acids long. CDR3: CSGTSGTAGMGNEQFF. CDR3 nucleotide sequence: TGCAGTGGGACGAGTGGGACAGCCGGCATGGGCAATGAGCAGTTCTTC.

The sample holds many counts of this clonotype. The chain employs TRBV20-1 and TRBJ1-1; possible D gene TRBD1, 5 bases. The CDR3 is made up of 14 amino acids. Germline V gene data show CDR1 as DFQATT and CDR2 as SNEGSKA (reference sequence). V gave up 2 bases and J gave up 3 bases, with 13 bases separating them. The CDR3 bases are TGCAGTGCTAGAACGAGGGGAGGGTACACTGAAGCTTTCTTT. Its protein product is CSARTRGGYTEAFF.

The chain employs TRBV11-2 and TRBJ2-7; no clear D. The CDR3 length is 13 residues. V was pared by 5 bases and J by 3 bases, with 11 bases between. The V gene's germline CDR1 is SGHAT and CDR2 FQNNGV. The CDR3 here is CASSGLRSYEQYF. Here the CDR3 DNA reads TGTGCCAGCAGCGGGTTGAGAAGCTACGAGCAGTACTTC.

This chain links TRBV5-1 with TRBJ1-1; D gene uncertain. Germline CDR1 reads SGHRS; CDR2 reads YFSETQ. The CDR3 totals 14 residues. Trimming left V 5 bases short and J 4 bases short, with 15 bases between. In DNA, the CDR3 is TGCGCCAGCAGTGTTGAATTAAGCGGCACTGAAGCTTTCTTT. The encoded protein is CASSVELSGTEAFF.

This clonotype was counted between two and nine times. The chain combines TRBV2 with TRBJ1-2; D might be TRBD1 (6 bases). Germline CDR1 is SNHLY and CDR2 is FYNNEI. The V end was cut by 10 bases, the J end by 4 bases, with 16 bases between. The CDR3 length is 13 residues. CDR3 nucleotide sequence: TGTGCCATAAATCCTACAGGGAGCTATGGCTACACCTTC. It yields the protein CAINPTGSYGYTF.

This clonotype showed up just a few times. V and J are TRBV15 and TRBJ1-5; the D gene is possibly TRBD1 (5 bases). V was clipped by 1 base and J by 6 bases, with 10 bases between them. Germline CDR1 and CDR2: LNHNV and YYDKDF (reference sequence). There are 14 residues in the CDR3. CDR3 loop: CATSRARGVQPQHF. As DNA, the CDR3 is TGTGCCACCAGCAGAGCTCGGGGGGTTCAGCCCCAGCATTTT.

The rearrangement links TRBV12-3 or TRBV12-4 to TRBJ2-1; 10 bases are shared with TRBD2. This CDR3 spans 18 amino acids. Unmatched junction bases numbered 11, after V lost 2 bases and J lost 4 bases. CDR3 region: CASSLKSADSGGYNEQFF. The CDR3 DNA reads as TGTGCCAGCAGTTTAAAGAGCGCCGATAGCGGGGGGTACAATGAGCAGTTCTTC.

This chain connects TRBV12-3 or TRBV12-4 to TRBJ2-7; either TRBD1 or TRBD2 may fit D (7 bases each). This CDR3 is built from 11 residues. V lost 8 bases to trimming and J lost 5 bases, with 10 bases between them. CDR3 sequence (DNA): TGTGCCAGCTCAGGGGGGGACGAGCAGTACTTC. It codes for CASSGGDEQYF.

The chain employs TRBV2 and TRBJ1-5; 8 bases match TRBD1. Germline CDR1 is SNHLY and CDR2 is FYNNEI. Trimming took 7 bases from V and 2 from J; bases not matched to a gene: 4. The CDR3 length is 14 residues. The CDR3 nucleotides read TGTGCCAGCATGGGACAGGCTGGCAATCAGCCCCAGCATTTT. Its translation is CASMGQAGNQPQHF.

Ten or more counts support this clonotype. The V gene is TRBV7-2, the J gene TRBJ2-1; a weak D match, TRBD2 (7 bases). Trimming took 10 bases from V and 2 from J, leaving 15 bases between them. The CDR3 has 14 residues. CDR1 and CDR2 (germline): SGHTA, FQGNSA. The CDR3, as DNA: TGTGCCATAAATTGGGGGGGGCCCTACAATGAGCAGTTCTTC. Translating gives CAINWGGPYNEQFF. Based on the CDR3 plus reference TRBV7-2 and TRBJ2-1, the full variable domain is GAGVSQSPSNKVTEKGKDVELRCDPISGHTALYWYRQSLGQGLEFLIYFQGNSAPDKSGLPSDRFSAERTGGSVSTLTIQRTQQEDSAVYLCAINWGGPYNEQFFGPGTRLTVL.

There are many counts of this clonotype. The chain is built from TRBV2 and TRBJ1-6; 12 bases fit TRBD1. CDR1 is SNHLY, CDR2 FYNNEI, per germline. Trimming removed 5 bases from V and 10 bases from J; junction bases left unmatched: 9. The CDR3 length is 16 residues. CDR3 loop: CASSPRGTGGYSPLHF. CDR3 nucleotides: TGTGCCAGCAGTCCGAGGGGGACAGGGGGCTACTCACCCCTCCACTTT.

A remark on this clonotype: A single base separates this from a much larger clone, so it may be a read error. The chain uses TRBV7-2 and TRBJ1-4, with 7 bases lining up with TRBD1. V lost 5 bases, J lost 5 bases, and 8 bases stayed unmatched. The CDR3 sequence is 15 residues long. Germline loops: CDR1 SGHTA, CDR2 FQGNSA. The DNA for the CDR3 is TGTGCCAGCAGCCTCACAGGGGTTCAAAATGAAAAACTGTTTTTT. This codes for CASSLTGVQNEKLFF.

This clonotype was seen many times. This sequence joins TRBV7-2 and TRBJ2-7; a weak D match, TRBD2 (6 bases). Germline V gene lookup returns CDR1 SGHTA and CDR2 FQGNSA. Trimming cost V 8 bases and J 7 bases, with 18 bases left between them. The CDR3 runs 13 residues. Here the CDR3 reads CASVGSGTREQYF. The CDR3 DNA reads TGTGCCAGCGTGGGTAGCGGTACGAGAGAGCAGTACTTC. The full variable domain, with the rest looked up from reference TRBV7-2 and TRBJ2-7, is GAGVSQSPSNKVTEKGKDVELRCDPISGHTALYWYRQSLGQGLEFLIYFQGNSAPDKSGLPSDRFSAERTGGSVSTLTIQRTQQEDSAVYLCASVGSGTREQYFGPGTRLTVT.

This chain uses TRBV12-3 or TRBV12-4 with TRBJ2-3, with 15 positions matching TRBD2. J lost 7 bases, V lost 2 bases, and 13 bases had no gene match. The CDR3 loop spans 19 amino acids. DNA for the CDR3: TGTGCCAGCAGTTTAATGCGAAGGGGACTAGCGGGAGGCGAGAATACGCAGTATTTT. Translating it yields CASSLMRRGLAGGENTQYF.

This clonotype was counted a few times. The V call is TRBV5-4, the J call TRBJ2-5; maybe TRBD1 (7 bases). The length of the CDR3 is 14 residues. Trimming took off 4 bases at V and 1 base at J, with 11 bases between the two ends. From germline, CDR1 is SGHNT and CDR2 YYREEE (reference sequence). This CDR3 reads CASSQGGAQETQYF. The CDR3 DNA sequence: TGTGCCAGCAGCCAGGGGGGCGCCCAAGAGACCCAGTACTTC.

This chain uses TRBV7-9 with TRBJ1-6, with 8 bases fitting TRBD1. V shed 5 bases, J shed 9 bases, and the junction held 6 bases outside the gene matches. This CDR3 is 14 amino acids long. The germline V gene has CDR1 SEHNR and CDR2 FQNEAQ (reference sequence). This CDR3 reads CASSARTGSSPLHF. CDR3 in DNA: TGTGCCAGCAGCGCCCGGACAGGGAGTTCACCCCTCCACTTT.

In its sample, this clonotype was seen many times. J is TRBJ2-2 and V is TRBV14; tentative D call: TRBD1 (6 bases). Germline-derived CDR1 and CDR2 are SGHDN and FVKESK. With 2 bases removed from V and 6 bases from J, the gap between germline ends came to 13 bases. The CDR3 runs 15 residues. The CDR3: CASSQNRVDPGELFF. CDR3 DNA: TGTGCCAGCAGCCAAAACAGGGTCGACCCCGGGGAGCTGTTTTTT.

This clonotype was detected ten times or more. The chain couples TRBV6-6 to TRBJ2-1; the match to TRBD2 covers 9 bases. This CDR3 is built from 14 residues. Per germline, CDR1 MNHNY and CDR2 SVGAGI (reference sequence). V shed 3 bases, J shed 9 bases, and the junction held 6 bases outside the gene matches. CDR3 sequence reads: CASSYLAGEREQFF. CDR3 DNA: TGTGCCAGCAGTTATTTAGCGGGAGAACGTGAGCAGTTCTTC.

Only a few counts were recorded for this clonotype. The rearrangement joins TRBV10-3 to TRBJ2-3, with 16 bases matching TRBD2. The CDR3 has 16 amino acids. Germline loops: CDR1 ENHRY, CDR2 SYGVKD. Germline trimming cut 4 bases from V and 8 bases from J; bases unmatched to any gene: 6. CDR3 sequence reads: CAISAGTSGRASTQYF. Written as DNA, the CDR3 is TGTGCCATCAGTGCTGGGACTAGCGGGAGGGCCAGTACGCAGTATTTT.

By frequency in the sample, this clonotype is medium-sized. The rearrangement links TRBV25-1 to TRBJ1-1; TRBD1 is a possible D gene (6 bases). V was shortened by 5 bases and J by 3 bases, with 16 bases between the two germline ends. This CDR3 comprises 15 residues. Germline V lookup: CDR1 MGHDK, CDR2 SYGVNS. The chain's CDR3 is CASSPGGGLHTEAFF. CDR3 DNA sequence: TGTGCCAGCAGTCCCGGAGGGGGGCTTCACACTGAAGCTTTCTTT.

In this sample, this clonotype turned up many times. V gene TRBV5-4 combines with J gene TRBJ1-1; the match to TRBD1 covers 10 bases. The CDR3 covers 15 residues. The ends lost 4 bases at V and 2 bases at J; junction bases unmatched: 5. Germline values: CDR1 SGHNT, CDR2 YYREEE (reference sequence). As DNA, the CDR3 is TGTGCCAGCAGCGCACGGGACAGGGGAAACACTGAAGCTTTCTTT. Its translation is CASSARDRGNTEAFF.

This clonotype was detected a few times. The chain carries TRBV12-3 or TRBV12-4 and TRBJ1-5; D not certain. This CDR3 spans 15 amino acids. Trimming stripped 1 base from V and 0 bases from J, with 7 bases between. This CDR3 reads CASSLGGFSNQPQHF. The CDR3 nucleotides read TGTGCCAGCAGTTTAGGCGGGTTTAGCAATCAGCCCCAGCATTTT.

This clonotype was observed at least ten times. The chain combines TRBV28 with TRBJ2-5; 8 bases line up with TRBD1. This CDR3 has 15 amino acids. In germline, CDR1 is MDHEN, CDR2 SYDVKM. The J segment lost 2 bases and the V segment lost 3 bases, leaving 5 bases of the junction unmatched. The CDR3 DNA sequence: TGTGCCAGCAGTTTCAGGGACAGGATACAAGAGACCCAGTACTTC. Translating it yields CASSFRDRIQETQYF.

This clonotype was counted at least ten times. The chain recombines TRBV7-2 with TRBJ1-6, with no clear D. Germline lookup yields CDR1 SGHTA and CDR2 FQGNSA. The CDR3 has 16 amino acids. Trimming took off 4 bases at V and 7 bases at J, with 17 bases between the two ends. In nucleotides, the CDR3 is TGTGCCAGCAGCTCCAAGGGAGGATCGAAGAATTCACCCCTCCACTTT. Protein: CASSSKGGSKNSPLHF.

This clonotype was recorded many times. The rearrangement links TRBV6-1 to TRBJ2-7; tentatively, D is TRBD1 or TRBD2 (5 bases each). Germline CDR1 reads MNHNS; CDR2 reads SASEGT. The V gene lost 5 bases and the J gene lost 4 bases, with 15 bases spanning the gap. The CDR3 sequence is 14 residues long. CDR3 region: CASSSPGTLYEQYF. In DNA form, the CDR3 reads TGTGCCAGCAGTTCCCCTGGGACCCTATACGAGCAGTACTTC.

CDR3: CASSQPYRGRATEAFF. CDR3 in DNA: TGCGCCAGCAGCCAACCATACAGGGGGAGAGCCACTGAAGCTTTCTTT. The rearrangement uses TRBV4-1 and TRBJ1-1, with 8 bases lining up with TRBD1. J gave up 4 bases and V 2 bases, and 9 bases lay outside the gene matches. The CDR3 has 16 residues. Germline-derived CDR1 and CDR2 are MGHRA and YSYEKL.

This clonotype showed up just a few times. The chain recombines TRBV23-1 with TRBJ1-5, with D hard to call. TRBV23-1 qualifies as an ORF whose function is uncertain. The CDR3 is made up of 14 amino acids. Trimming shortened V by 0 bases and J by 7 bases, and 10 bases separated the two germline ends. The CDR3 DNA reads as TGCGCCAGCAGTCAATCGGCTCGATGGCAGCCCCAGCATTTT. Protein product: CASSQSARWQPQHF.

This clonotype was counted between two and nine times. J is TRBJ1-5 and V is TRBV7-2, with TRBD1 matching 7 bases. The germline gives CDR1 SGHTA, CDR2 FQGNSA. Trimming cost V 5 bases and J 3 bases; bases outside gene matches: 10. The CDR3 is made up of 16 amino acids. CDR3 sequence (DNA): TGTGCCAGCAGCCGCGCGGCAGGGGGGAACAATCAGCCCCAGCATTTT. Translating gives CASSRAAGGNNQPQHF.